The 20 T cell receptor beta chains in this list originate from one sample, sequenced in a study of CD8 T cells in ankylosing spondylitis. TCRdb re-analysed the 5' RACE reads in MiXCR, keeping a single row per CDR3 protein. The sample has 200,000 to 250,000 distinct CDR3 sequences; over 9.5% are singletons. The material sequenced was blood, either unsorted or a sorted T cell fraction (not recorded which). These receptors were obtained from a male donor with ankylosing spondylitis or in good health (not recorded which).

About this clonotype itself: The missing conserved phenylalanine or tryptophan at the end of this CDR3 makes a read error likely. The chain has TRBV20-1 and TRBJ1-3; 9 nucleotides line up with TRBD1. With V trimmed by 3 bases and J by 8 bases, 5 bases remained unmatched. This CDR3 is 13 amino acids long. Germline CDR1 DFQATT, CDR2 SNEGSKA (reference sequence). This chain's CDR3 is CSASRQGVDTIYY. The CDR3 nucleotides are TGCAGTGCTAGCAGACAGGGGGTTGACACCATATATTAT.

The chain links TRBV28 to TRBJ2-7; 8 bases line up with TRBD1. V shed 4 bases, J shed 5 bases, and the junction held 4 bases outside the gene matches. The germline gives CDR1 MDHEN, CDR2 SYDVKM. The CDR3 covers 13 residues. This CDR3 is CASSWQGANEQYF. For the CDR3, the DNA is TGTGCCAGCAGTTGGCAGGGGGCGAACGAGCAGTACTTC.

This clonotype was counted many times. The chain links TRBV28 to TRBJ1-2, with 8 bases lining up with TRBD1. Germline V gives CDR1 MDHEN, CDR2 SYDVKM. With V trimmed by 5 bases and J by 6 bases, 14 bases remained unmatched. The CDR3 runs 16 residues. The CDR3 bases are TGTGCCAGCAGTCCGGACAGGGCCCGTACCTTCGATGGCTACACCTTC. It specifies CASSPDRARTFDGYTF.

This clonotype was observed at least ten times. The chain employs TRBV20-1 and TRBJ2-3; D might be TRBD1 (6 bases). Trimming shortened V by 8 bases and J by 0 bases, and 15 bases separated the two germline ends. From germline, CDR1 is DFQATT and CDR2 SNEGSKA (reference sequence). CDR3 size: 14 residues. CDR3 loop: CSPRGRASTDTQYF. As DNA, the CDR3 is TGCAGTCCCAGGGGACGAGCTAGCACAGATACGCAGTATTTT.

This clonotype has ten or more counts. This chain joins TRBV7-2 and TRBJ2-2, with 10 bases fitting TRBD1. CDR3 length: 17 amino acids. The ends lost 5 bases at V and 1 base at J; junction bases unmatched: 7. Germline V gene lookup returns CDR1 SGHTA and CDR2 FQGNSA. The CDR3: CASSPGTGVLNTGELFF. The CDR3 DNA sequence: TGTGCCAGCAGCCCTGGGACAGGGGTTTTGAACACCGGGGAGCTGTTTTTT.

Ten or more counts support this clonotype. This sequence joins TRBV5-1 and TRBJ2-5, with D maybe TRBD1 (6 bases). The V and J ends lost 0 bases and 9 bases respectively, with 15 bases between them. This CDR3 has 14 amino acids. From germline, CDR1 is SGHRS and CDR2 YFSETQ. CDR3 coding DNA: TGCGCCAGCAGCTTGGAACAGGGAGCTTTTGCCCAGTACTTC. This translates into CASSLEQGAFAQYF.

This clonotype was detected a few times. This rearrangement joins TRBV7-2 to TRBJ1-5, with no clear D. CDR1 and CDR2 (germline): SGHTA, FQGNSA. Deletions cut 5 bases from V and 5 bases from J, with 13 bases between. This CDR3 is 14 amino acids long. In DNA form, the CDR3 reads TGTGCCAGCAGCCCCCAGCCCGCCCATCAGCCCCAGCATTTT. Protein: CASSPQPAHQPQHF.

This clonotype was picked up many times. The rearrangement uses TRBV20-1 and TRBJ2-1; 15 positions agree with TRBD2. In germline, CDR1 is DFQATT, CDR2 SNEGSKA (reference sequence). The J segment lost 7 bases and the V segment lost 2 bases, leaving 12 bases of the junction unmatched. The CDR3 consists of 18 residues. CDR3: CSARRANGLAGGQNEQFF. The CDR3 region has the DNA TGCAGTGCTAGACGCGCAAACGGACTAGCGGGGGGGCAAAATGAGCAGTTCTTC.

The chain has TRBV7-2 and TRBJ2-3, with TRBD2 matching 12 bases. Germline V gives CDR1 SGHTA, CDR2 FQGNSA. With V trimmed by 4 bases and J by 5 bases, 7 bases remained unmatched. The CDR3 is 16 residues long. The chain's CDR3 is CASSWGTSGRGDTQYF. The CDR3 DNA sequence: TGTGCCAGCAGCTGGGGGACTAGCGGGCGAGGAGATACGCAGTATTTT.

This clonotype was seen a handful of times. The CDR3, as DNA: TGTGCCAGCAGCAGGGGGGGGTCTGGAAACACCATATATTTT. This codes for CASSRGGSGNTIYF. V is TRBV7-3 and J is TRBJ1-3; a weak D match, TRBD1 (6 bases). The CDR3 runs 14 residues. Germline V lookup: CDR1 SGHTA, CDR2 FQGTGA. The germline V and J ends were trimmed by 5 bases and 1 base, with 9 bases remaining between them.

This clonotype came up once. This is likely a read error, given that the CDR3 carries no conserved phenylalanine or tryptophan at its end. V is TRBV6-5 and J is TRBJ1-2; D ambiguous. Trimming removed 4 bases at V and 4 bases at J, with 16 bases between. The germline gives CDR1 MNHEY, CDR2 SVGAGI. The CDR3 totals 15 residues. The CDR3 loop reads CASSSEASLFYGYTL. CDR3 DNA: TGTGCCAGCAGTTCCGAAGCCAGCCTTTTCTATGGCTACACCCTC.

This clonotype was counted between two and nine times. The CDR3 DNA is TGTGCCAGCAGCCCTTCCCAGACCCAGTACTTC. It encodes CASSPSQTQYF. This chain connects TRBV12-3 or TRBV12-4 to TRBJ2-5; D unresolved. CDR3 size: 11 residues. V gave up 6 bases and J gave up 6 bases, with 8 bases separating them.

This clonotype has at least ten counts. The chain has TRBV12-3 or TRBV12-4 and TRBJ2-1, with 10 positions matching TRBD2. The CDR3 has 15 residues. The junction had 8 bases not matched to a gene; V was cut back by 6 bases and J by 6 bases. CDR3 nucleotide sequence: TGTGCCAGCAGCCAACTAGCGGGGAGGGGCAATGAGCAGTTCTTC. This codes for CASSQLAGRGNEQFF.

This clonotype was found many times. V usage is TRBV5-1 and J usage is TRBJ2-1; D ambiguous. The CDR3 consists of 14 residues. Looked up from germline, CDR1 is SGHRS and CDR2 is YFSETQ. Trimming left V 0 bases short and J 4 bases short, with 8 bases between. The CDR3 region is CASSLEAFYNEQFF. The CDR3 bases are TGCGCCAGCAGCTTGGAGGCCTTTTACAATGAGCAGTTCTTC. The variable domain in full, with the rest retrieved from reference TRBV5-1 and TRBJ2-1, is KAGVTQTPRYLIKTRGQQVTLSCSPISGHRSVSWYQQTPGQGLQFLFEYFSETQRNKGNFPGRFSGRQFSNSRSEMNVSTLELGDSALYLCASSLEAFYNEQFFGPGTRLTVL.

This clonotype was counted a few times. The junction departs from germline at one end; a sequencing error may be responsible. The CDR3 sequence is CASSLALSGGAGPYNEQFF. The CDR3 nucleotides read TGTGCTAGCAGCTTAGCGCTTAGCGGGGGGGCGGGACCCTACAATGAGCAGTTCTTC. This rearrangement joins TRBV7-7 to TRBJ2-1; 11 bases agree with TRBD2. The CDR3 is made up of 19 amino acids. Germline lookup yields CDR1 SSHAT and CDR2 FNYEAQ (reference sequence).

The chain recombines TRBV5-1 with TRBJ2-1, with TRBD1 as a possible D gene (5 bases). With 0 bases removed from V and 3 bases from J, the gap between germline ends came to 7 bases. The germline V gene has CDR1 SGHRS and CDR2 YFSETQ. The CDR3 contains 14 residues. CDR3 in DNA: TGCGCCAGCAGCTTGGCGGACAACTACAATGAGCAGTTCTTC. Translating gives CASSLADNYNEQFF.

This clonotype was observed a handful of times. This sequence joins TRBV12-3 or TRBV12-4 and TRBJ1-5; 9 bases are shared with TRBD1. The CDR3 has 15 amino acids. V dropped 6 bases and J dropped 1; count of bases not matched to a gene: 4. The CDR3: CASRLTGGSNQPQHF. The CDR3 DNA reads as TGTGCCAGCAGGCTGACAGGGGGAAGCAATCAGCCCCAGCATTTT.

The sample holds many counts of this clonotype. This chain joins TRBV7-2 and TRBJ2-5; the match to TRBD2 covers 8 bases. Trimming took 1 base from V and 7 from J; bases not matched to a gene: 11. The CDR3 has 16 residues. Germline V CDR1 and CDR2: SGHTA, FQGNSA. CDR3 DNA: TGTGCCAGCAGCTTAGAGGGGGGAACTAGCGGCAGGACCCAGTACTTC. This codes for CASSLEGGTSGRTQYF.

V is TRBV7-9 and J is TRBJ2-5, with 8 bases aligning to TRBD1. The CDR3 contains 15 residues. Germline V CDR1 and CDR2: SEHNR, FQNEAQ (reference sequence). J was trimmed by 3 bases and V by 5 bases; bases with no gene match: 8. The CDR3 DNA follows: TGTGCCAGCAGCAAAAGGGACAGGATGAAAGAGACCCAGTACTTC. Translation gives CASSKRDRMKETQYF.

A note on this clonotype: A much larger clone sits a single nucleotide away, making a read error possible. The CDR3 loop is CTSSLAEGATGELFF. CDR3 bases: TGCACCAGCAGCTTGGCAGAGGGGGCAACCGGGGAGCTGTTTTTT. V is TRBV5-1 and J is TRBJ2-2, with 7 bases fitting TRBD1. CDR1 is SGHRS and CDR2 is YFSETQ in the germline V gene. The CDR3 spans 15 residues.